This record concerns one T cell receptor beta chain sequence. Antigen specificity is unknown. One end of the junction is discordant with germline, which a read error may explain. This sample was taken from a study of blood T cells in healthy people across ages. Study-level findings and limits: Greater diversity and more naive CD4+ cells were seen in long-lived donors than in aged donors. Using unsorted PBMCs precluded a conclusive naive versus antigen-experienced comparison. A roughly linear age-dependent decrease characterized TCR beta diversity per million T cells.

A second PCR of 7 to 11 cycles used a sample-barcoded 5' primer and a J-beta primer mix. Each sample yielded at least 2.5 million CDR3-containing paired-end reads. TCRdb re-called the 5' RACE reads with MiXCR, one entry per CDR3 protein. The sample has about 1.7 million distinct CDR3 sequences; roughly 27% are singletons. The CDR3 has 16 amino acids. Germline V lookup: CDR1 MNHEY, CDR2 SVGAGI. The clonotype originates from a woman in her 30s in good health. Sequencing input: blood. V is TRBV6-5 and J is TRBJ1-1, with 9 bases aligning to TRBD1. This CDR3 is CASSYSAGTGSTESFF. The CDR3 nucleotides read TGTGCCAGCAGTTACTCGGCCGGGACAGGGAGTACTGAATCTTTCTTT.